This TCR beta chain was sequenced for a study of shared clonotypes between healthy human individuals. Regarding the study as a whole: The donor pool, a small one, limited the genetic and exposure-history diversity represented.

Concerning this clone itself: Its cognate antigen is unknown.

The CDR3 length is 15 residues. The V end was cut by 0 bases, the J end by 2 bases, with 11 bases between. Germline V lookup: CDR1 MDHEN, CDR2 SYDVKM. Authors' processing steps: ImmunoSEQ sequences covered only the junction and lacked quality scores; filtering therefore differed. The assay was immunoSEQ multiplex PCR, and TCRdb's table has in-frame clones only and misses some. V and J calls and clone size come straight from that table; D and trimming were deduced from the DNA. The sample yields about half a million clones, roughly three quarters seen once. V is TRBV28 and J is TRBJ2-7; D may be TRBD2 (5 bases). Sequences were obtained from PBMCs. This TCR was recovered from a woman aged 40 to 50 in good health. Some clones in this sample may be carry-over from other donors' samples. The CDR3 loop reads CASSLWRAGTYEQYF. CDR3 DNA: TGTGCCAGCAGTTTATGGAGGGCAGGAACCTACGAGCAGTACTTC.